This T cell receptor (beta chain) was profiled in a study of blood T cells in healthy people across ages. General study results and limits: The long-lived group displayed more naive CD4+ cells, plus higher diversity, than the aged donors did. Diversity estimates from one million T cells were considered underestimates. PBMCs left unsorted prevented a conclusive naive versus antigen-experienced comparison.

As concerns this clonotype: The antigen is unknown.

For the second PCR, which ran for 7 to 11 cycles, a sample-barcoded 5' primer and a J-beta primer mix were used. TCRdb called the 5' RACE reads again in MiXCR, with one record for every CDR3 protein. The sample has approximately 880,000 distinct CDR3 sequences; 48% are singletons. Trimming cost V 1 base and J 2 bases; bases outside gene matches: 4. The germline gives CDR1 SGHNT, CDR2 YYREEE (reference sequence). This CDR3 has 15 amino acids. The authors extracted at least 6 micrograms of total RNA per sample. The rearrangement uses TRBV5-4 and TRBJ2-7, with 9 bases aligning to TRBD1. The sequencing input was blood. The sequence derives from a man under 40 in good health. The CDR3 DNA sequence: TGTGCCAGCAGCTTGACAGGGGACAGGGCCTACGAGCAGTACTTC. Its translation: CASSLTGDRAYEQYF.